The entry that follows covers one T cell receptor beta chain sequence. Its matching antigen is unknown. These data originate in a study of cytomegalovirus exposure and HLA in healthy donors. Background on the study: The approximately 120 validation repertoires were produced on the same platform as the roughly 700 repertoires of the first cohort. This was reported in a later analysis.

Donors were drawn from the approximately 120-subject validation cohort, separate from the roughly 700-subject first cohort. Clones were sequenced by immunoSEQ multiplex PCR, and TCRdb holds only the in-frame ones, with some missing. This sample has some 270,000 clones, with approximately 83% found just once. Findings of the study overall: It was confirmed in vitro that three of the CMV-associated chains were specific for CMV antigens. The study listed around 150 cytomegalovirus-associated TCR beta chains.

V lost 1 base and J lost 6; bases outside the gene matches: 4. The CDR3 consists of 15 residues. Germline loops: CDR1 LGHNA, CDR2 YSLEER. This clonotype originated in a woman between 18 and 29 years old in good health and CMV-seronegative. The gene calls are TRBV4-3 and TRBJ1-5, with TRBD1 matching over 9 bases. The specimen sequenced was PBMCs. CDR3 amino acids: CASSQGTGASQPQHF. The CDR3 DNA reads as TGCGCCAGCAGCCAAGGGACAGGGGCTAGTCAGCCCCAGCATTTT.